Below are 19 T cell receptor beta chains sequenced from a single sample in a study of lymphopenia after photon versus proton radiotherapy. Clones were read by immunoSEQ multiplex PCR, and TCRdb kept only the in-frame ones, dropping some. The sample shows more than 15,000 clones, 80% to 90% of them seen only once. This specimen was peripheral blood, taken from a patient treated with photon-based radiotherapy. These receptors were obtained from a woman aged 45 to 65 with pancreatic cancer.

The V gene is TRBV7-9, the J gene TRBJ2-7; D tentatively fits TRBD1 or TRBD2 (5 bases each). Germline V gives CDR1 SEHNR, CDR2 FQNEAQ (reference sequence). V lost 10 bases, J lost 1 base, and 17 bases lay in between. The CDR3 loop spans 14 amino acids. The CDR3 spells CATTRDPASYEQYF. The CDR3 nucleotides read TGTGCCACCACCCGGGACCCAGCATCCTACGAGCAGTACTTC.

The gene calls are TRBV9 and TRBJ2-6, with D maybe TRBD2 (6 bases). The length of the CDR3 is 17 residues. V lost 0 bases to trimming and J lost 1 base, with 11 bases between them. Per the germline V gene, CDR1 is SGDLS and CDR2 is YYNGEE. CDR3 coding DNA: TGTGCCAGCAGCGTAGATGGAGGGAGTTCTGGGGCCAACGTCCTGACTTTC. Protein product: CASSVDGGSSGANVLTF.

The chain employs TRBV10-1 and TRBJ2-2; a possible D gene is TRBD2 (6 bases). CDR3 length: 15 residues. Germline assignment: CDR1 WNHNN and CDR2 SYGVQD (reference sequence). V gave up 2 bases and J gave up 5 bases, with 12 bases separating them. For the CDR3, the DNA is TGCGCCAGCAGTGAGGGAGGGTCGGGGACCGGGGAGCTGTTTTTT. It translates to CASSEGGSGTGELFF.

The rearrangement uses TRBV30 and TRBJ2-2; 9 bases agree with TRBD1. This CDR3 has 14 amino acids. The ends lost 2 bases at V and 5 bases at J; junction bases unmatched: 3. Germline values: CDR1 GTSNPN, CDR2 SVGIG (reference sequence). The CDR3 is CAWSSGQGTGELFF. In nucleotides, the CDR3 is TGTGCCTGGAGTTCGGGACAGGGTACCGGGGAGCTGTTTTTT. Full variable domain (rest looked up from reference TRBV30 and TRBJ2-2): SQTIHQWPATLVQPVGSPLSLECTVEGTSNPNLYWYRQAAGRGLQLLFYSVGIGQISSEVPQNLSASRPQDRQFILSSKKLLLSDSGFYLCAWSSGQGTGELFFGEGSRLTVL.

The chain employs TRBV29-1 and TRBJ2-7; D is perhaps TRBD2 (6 bases). The CDR3 totals 13 residues. The V end was cut by 5 bases, the J end by 6 bases, with 17 bases between. CDR1 and CDR2 from the germline V gene are SQVTM and ANQGSEA. CDR3: CSVSRAGRGEQYF. In DNA, the CDR3 is TGCAGCGTTTCACGGGCGGGGCGCGGCGAGCAGTACTTC.

The gene calls are TRBV28 and TRBJ1-5; D not certain. Trimming pared 2 bases from V and 6 bases from J, leaving 8 bases between. Germline CDR1 is MDHEN and CDR2 is SYDVKM. The CDR3 runs 13 residues. The CDR3 protein is CASSLQPPQPQHF. DNA of the CDR3: TGTGCCAGCAGTTTACAGCCACCTCAGCCCCAGCATTTT.

The gene calls are TRBV1 and TRBJ2-7; the table's TRBD2 call for D was not verified on the DNA. TRBV1 is termed a pseudogene. The CDR3 is 14 residues long. The CDR3 region has the DNA TGCACCAGCAGCCACCTGGGGAGCTCCTACGAGCAGTACTTC. It codes for CTSSHLGSSYEQYF.

The chain recombines TRBV5-1 with TRBJ2-7; D gene ambiguous. The CDR3 is 12 residues long. Trimming stripped 6 bases from V and 3 bases from J, with 10 bases between. Germline CDR1 reads SGHRS; CDR2 reads YFSETQ. CDR3 in amino acids: CASISDRYEQYF. DNA of the CDR3: TGCGCCAGCATTAGTGACCGCTACGAGCAGTACTTC.

This chain uses TRBV11-2 with TRBJ2-5; TRBD2 matches at 13 bases. Trimming cost V 6 bases and J 1 base; bases outside gene matches: 5. Germline V lookup: CDR1 SGHAT, CDR2 FQNNGV. The CDR3 has 16 residues. The CDR3 loop is CASRQGTSGIQETQYF. The CDR3 coding sequence is TGTGCCAGCAGACAAGGGACTAGCGGGATCCAAGAGACCCAGTACTTC.

The gene calls are TRBV6-6 and TRBJ1-1, with no clear D. V dropped 11 bases and J dropped 0 bases, with 16 bases sitting between them. The CDR3 length is 14 residues. Looked up from germline, CDR1 is MNHNY and CDR2 is SVGAGI (reference sequence). CDR3 sequence (DNA): TGTGCCGCGGCAACCTCTACCATGAACACTGAAGCTTTCTTT. This translates into CAAATSTMNTEAFF.

This clone turned up a few times. This chain joins TRBV4-3 and TRBJ2-1; D gene uncertain. The germline gives CDR1 LGHNA, CDR2 YSLEER. The CDR3 covers 15 residues. With 3 bases removed from V and 6 bases from J, the gap between germline ends came to 15 bases. CDR3 amino acids: CASSQAGGPPNEQFF. Written as DNA, the CDR3 is TGCGCCAGCAGCCAGGCCGGTGGGCCCCCCAATGAGCAGTTCTTC.

This sequence joins TRBV11-1 and TRBJ2-7; perhaps TRBD2 as D (5 bases). V was pared by 2 bases and J by 6 bases, with 14 bases between. Germline V gives CDR1 SGHAT, CDR2 FQDESV (reference sequence). The CDR3 runs to 14 residues. The CDR3 DNA is TGTGCCAGCAGCTTATCACACGGGGTGCTCGAGCAGTACTTC. Its protein product is CASSLSHGVLEQYF.

V and J are TRBV9 and TRBJ1-3; D is perhaps TRBD1 (6 bases). The CDR3 totals 17 residues. Trimming stripped 0 bases from V and 4 bases from J, with 17 bases between. Germline V CDR1 and CDR2: SGDLS, YYNGEE. The DNA of the CDR3 is TGTGCCAGCAGCGTAGACCCCCCGACAGGACCAGGAAACACCATATATTTT. This encodes CASSVDPPTGPGNTIYF.

The chain carries TRBV6-5 and TRBJ2-5; tentatively, D is TRBD1 (6 bases). This CDR3 has 16 amino acids. V dropped 3 bases and J dropped 5 bases, with 19 bases sitting between them. Germline CDR1 MNHEY, CDR2 SVGAGI. In nucleotides, the CDR3 is TGTGCCAGCAGTTATACGGACAGCGATCTCGGGGAGACCCAGTACTTC. Its translation: CASSYTDSDLGETQYF.

This clone has a handful of counts. V and J are TRBV19 and TRBJ2-5; 7 positions agree with TRBD2. The CDR3 runs 13 residues. Germline lookup yields CDR1 LNHDA and CDR2 SQIVND (reference sequence). V was clipped by 6 bases and J by 1 base; unmatched bases: 2. This CDR3 is CASRGGSQETQYF. CDR3 nucleotide sequence: TGTGCCAGTAGGGGGGGGAGCCAAGAGACCCAGTACTTC.

The gene calls are TRBV7-2 and TRBJ2-1; perhaps TRBD2 as D (6 bases). V was clipped by 4 bases and J by 12 bases, with 13 bases between them. Germline CDR1 reads SGHTA; CDR2 reads FQGNSA. The CDR3 is made up of 12 amino acids. CDR3 coding DNA: TGTGCCAGCAGCTCCGACTCCGGGAGGCAGTTCTTC. It yields the protein CASSSDSGRQFF.

V gene TRBV5-4 combines with J gene TRBJ2-1; 8 positions match TRBD2. Trimming took 2 bases from V and 0 from J; bases not matched to a gene: 4. The CDR3 sequence is 16 residues long. CDR1 SGHNT and CDR2 YYREEE come from the germline V gene (reference sequence). The chain's CDR3 is CASSFPSGSSYNEQFF. The DNA of the CDR3 is TGTGCCAGCAGCTTCCCCAGCGGGAGCTCCTACAATGAGCAGTTCTTC.

The V and J genes are TRBV19 and TRBJ2-1; the D gene is possibly TRBD1 (6 bases). The CDR3 has 16 amino acids. Deletions cut 5 bases from V and 2 bases from J, with 16 bases between. Germline lookup yields CDR1 LNHDA and CDR2 SQIVND (reference sequence). The CDR3 loop is CASSLIRQATYNEQFF. The DNA for the CDR3 is TGTGCCAGTAGTCTAATCAGACAGGCCACCTACAATGAGCAGTTCTTC.

The gene calls are TRBV5-6 and TRBJ1-2; D gene unclear. This CDR3 comprises 18 residues. Between the trimmed V and J ends, which lost 0 bases and 0 bases, there was a span of 18 bases. Germline loops: CDR1 SGHDT, CDR2 YYEEEE. CDR3 region: CASSLGEGRLGANYGYTF. CDR3 coding DNA: TGTGCCAGCAGCTTGGGGGAAGGGCGGCTGGGCGCTAACTATGGCTACACCTTC.